The 18 T cell receptor beta chains listed next were all sequenced from one sample in a study of blood T cells in healthy people across ages. The authors ran a second PCR of roughly 6 to 12 cycles using a sample-barcoded 5' primer and a J-beta primer mix. TCRdb used MiXCR to reprocess the 5' RACE reads, holding one entry per CDR3 protein. The repertoire holds around 990,000 distinct CDR3 sequences, about 25% seen once, with around 0.75% in the top ten. The same sample was also used in a study of T cells of mothers and their children.

The sequenced sample was blood. The receptors here all came from a girl aged 2 to 9 in good health.

The chain couples TRBV2 to TRBJ1-1, with TRBD1 as a possible D gene (5 bases). The CDR3 totals 12 residues. CDR1 is SNHLY, CDR2 FYNNEI, per germline. The V end was cut by 8 bases, the J end by 4 bases, with 11 bases between. As DNA, the CDR3 is TGTGCCAGCCGACAGTTTTTCACTGAAGCTTTCTTT. Its translation: CASRQFFTEAFF.

This clonotype was detected only a few times. Just one base apart from a much larger clone, this may be a read error. The chain couples TRBV4-3 to TRBJ2-5, with unresolved D. Germline lookup yields CDR1 LGHNA and CDR2 YSLEER. The CDR3 runs 13 residues. The CDR3 DNA is TGCGCCAGCAGCCAAGGTCTCCGAGAGACCCGGTACTTC. Protein product: CASSQGLRETRYF.

The chain links TRBV15 to TRBJ1-2, with 10 bases lining up with TRBD1. Germline-derived CDR1 and CDR2 are LNHNV and YYDKDF (reference sequence). The CDR3 length is 16 residues. V shed 2 bases, J shed 7 bases, and the junction held 10 bases outside the gene matches. CDR3 loop: CATSRSLDRGPGGYTF. CDR3 in DNA: TGTGCCACCAGCAGATCGCTCGACAGGGGGCCGGGTGGCTACACCTTC. Full variable domain (missing parts from reference TRBV15 and TRBJ1-2): DAMVIQNPRYQVTQFGKPVTLSCSQTLNHNVMYWYQQKSSQAPKLLFHYYDKDFNNEADTPDNFQSRRPNTSFCFLDIRSPGLGDTAMYLCATSRSLDRGPGGYTFGSGTRLTVV.

This clonotype occurred many times. CDR3 amino acids: CASSLARNTEAFF. CDR3 sequence (DNA): TGTGCCAGCAGCTTAGCCAGGAACACTGAAGCTTTCTTT. This sequence joins TRBV11-2 and TRBJ1-1, with D unclear. This CDR3 has 13 residues. Germline V gives CDR1 SGHAT, CDR2 FQNNGV. V lost 1 base and J 1 base, leaving 4 bases between the germline ends.

The chain links TRBV15 to TRBJ2-5; D not certain. The J call may be incorrect, as the DNA end agrees better with TRBJ2-1. CDR3 size: 14 residues. Germline V gives CDR1 LNHNV, CDR2 YYDKDF (reference sequence). The CDR3 loop is CATSRTDGYNEQFF. The CDR3 coding sequence is TGTGCCACCAGCAGAACCGACGGCTACAATGAGCAGTTCTTC.

J is TRBJ2-7 and V is TRBV6-1; possible D gene TRBD2, 6 bases. CDR3 length equals 15 residues. Per the germline V gene, CDR1 is MNHNS and CDR2 is SASEGT. The ends were cut back, 2 bases at V and 3 bases at J, with 14 bases in the middle. The CDR3 DNA follows: TGTGCCAGCAGTGAATATGGGACGGGGGACTACGAGCAGTACTTC. Translated: CASSEYGTGDYEQYF.

The genes are TRBV6-1 and TRBJ2-1; D ambiguous. This CDR3 is 11 amino acids long. The V end was cut by 6 bases, the J end by 8 bases, with 8 bases between. Germline V CDR1 and CDR2: MNHNS, SASEGT. This CDR3 is CASRRAYEQFF. CDR3 nucleotide sequence: TGTGCCAGCAGGCGCGCCTATGAGCAGTTCTTC.

This clonotype was seen only a few times. The V and J genes are TRBV7-2 and TRBJ2-5; perhaps TRBD2 as D (6 bases). The J call may be faulty, since TRBJ2-1 better matches the DNA end. The CDR3 extends over 13 amino acids. Germline V gene lookup returns CDR1 SGHTA and CDR2 FQGNSA. The CDR3 DNA reads TGTGCCAGCTCCTCGGGACTCTCAGGGGAGCAGTTCTTC. Amino acids: CASSSGLSGEQFF.

CDR3 DNA: TGTGCCACCAGTGACCCGTGGAGGGGGCTTAACTATGGCTACACCTTC. Translation: CATSDPWRGLNYGYTF. The chain carries TRBV24-1 and TRBJ1-2; 7 nucleotides line up with TRBD1. After removal of 4 bases from V and 1 base from J, the junction contained 8 bases not matched to a gene. This CDR3 has 16 residues. From germline, CDR1 is KGHDR and CDR2 SFDVKD.

This clonotype was counted a few times. V and J are TRBV27 and TRBJ1-1; perhaps TRBD1 as D (6 bases). V was trimmed by 7 bases and J by 1 base, leaving 19 bases between them. The CDR3 consists of 16 residues. CDR1 is MNHEY, CDR2 SMNVEV, per germline (reference sequence). This CDR3 reads CASNTWGPGPNTEAFF. DNA of the CDR3: TGTGCCAGCAACACCTGGGGGCCGGGGCCGAACACTGAAGCTTTCTTT.

This clonotype was counted only a few times. This sequence joins TRBV5-5 and TRBJ2-5, with a possible D match to TRBD1 (5 bases). V lost 0 bases and J lost 4, with 13 bases in between. The CDR3 extends over 15 amino acids. CDR1 and CDR2 from the germline V gene are SGHKS and YYEKEE (reference sequence). The chain's CDR3 is CASSLVARVGETQYF. The CDR3 nucleotides are TGTGCCAGCAGCTTGGTGGCCAGGGTGGGAGAGACCCAGTACTTC.

This clonotype has a handful of counts. The chain employs TRBV6-5 and TRBJ1-2; D gene uncertain. V was cut by 5 bases and J by 8 bases, with 6 bases left in between. The V gene's germline CDR1 is MNHEY and CDR2 SVGAGI. The CDR3 has 10 residues. The CDR3 DNA follows: TGTGCCAGCAGTCATCACGGCTACACCTTC. Translation: CASSHHGYTF.

A few counts support this clonotype. The chain combines TRBV29-1 with TRBJ1-1; possible D gene TRBD1, 5 bases. Germline CDR1 reads SQVTM; CDR2 reads ANQGSEA. This CDR3 spans 14 amino acids. V lost 4 bases and J lost 3, with 15 bases in between. The DNA for the CDR3 is TGCAGCGTTGGACCCAGGGTCCGGGACACTGAAGCTTTCTTT. Its translation: CSVGPRVRDTEAFF.

The CDR3 spells CASSLAVALKGYGYTF. CDR3 DNA sequence: TGTGCCAGCAGCTTGGCTGTTGCACTTAAGGGCTATGGCTACACCTTC. The V call is TRBV7-6, the J call TRBJ1-2; D unclear. This CDR3 is 16 amino acids long. From germline, CDR1 is SGHVS and CDR2 FNYEAQ. The ends were cut back, 3 bases at V and 4 bases at J, with 18 bases in the middle.

This clonotype was recorded at least ten times. The rearrangement uses TRBV6-6 and TRBJ2-7; no definite D call. The germline V and J ends were trimmed by 7 bases and 3 bases, with 13 bases remaining between them. This CDR3 has 13 amino acids. CDR1 is MNHNY and CDR2 is SVGAGI in the germline V gene (reference sequence). This chain's CDR3 is CASTPRRDYEQYF. CDR3 coding DNA: TGTGCCAGCACTCCTCGGCGAGACTACGAGCAGTACTTC.

This chain connects TRBV20-1 to TRBJ1-1; D is unclear. Germline values: CDR1 DFQATT, CDR2 SNEGSKA (reference sequence). The CDR3 consists of 10 residues. CDR3 nucleotides: TGCAGCTCTGGGCTTAGTGAAGCTTTCTTT. It codes for CSSGLSEAFF.

J is TRBJ2-7 and V is TRBV5-5; D call uncertain. CDR3 length equals 13 residues. Germline V CDR1 and CDR2: SGHKS, YYEKEE (reference sequence). V was cut by 2 bases and J by 3 bases, with 9 bases left in between. CDR3 sequence: CASSLELIYEQYF. The CDR3 DNA sequence: TGTGCCAGCAGCTTAGAGTTGATCTACGAGCAGTACTTC.

The chain employs TRBV20-1 and TRBJ1-1; D is uncertain. Trimming removed 0 bases from V and 0 bases from J, with 14 bases in between. Germline V CDR1 and CDR2: DFQATT, SNEGSKA (reference sequence). The CDR3 covers 16 residues. CDR3 sequence reads: CSARDLRSRLNTEAFF. CDR3 in DNA: TGCAGTGCTAGAGATTTGAGGTCCCGGCTGAACACTGAAGCTTTCTTT.